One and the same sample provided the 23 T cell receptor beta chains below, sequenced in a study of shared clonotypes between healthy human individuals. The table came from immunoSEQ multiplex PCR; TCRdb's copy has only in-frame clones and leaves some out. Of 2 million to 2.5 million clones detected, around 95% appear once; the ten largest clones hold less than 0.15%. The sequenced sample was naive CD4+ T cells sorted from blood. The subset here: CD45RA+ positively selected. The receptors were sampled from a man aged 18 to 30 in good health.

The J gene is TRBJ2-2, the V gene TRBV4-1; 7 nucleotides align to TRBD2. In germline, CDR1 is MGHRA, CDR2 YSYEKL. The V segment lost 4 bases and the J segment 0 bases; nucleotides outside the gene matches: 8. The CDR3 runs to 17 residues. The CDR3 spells CASSLGSSGANTGELFF. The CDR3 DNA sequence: TGCGCCAGCAGCCTCGGATCCAGCGGGGCGAACACCGGGGAGCTGTTTTTT.

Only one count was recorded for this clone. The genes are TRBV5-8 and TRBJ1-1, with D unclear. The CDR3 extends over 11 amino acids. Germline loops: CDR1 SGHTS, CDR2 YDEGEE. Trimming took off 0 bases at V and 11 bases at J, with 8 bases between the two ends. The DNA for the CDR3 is TGTGCCAGCAGCTTGGGTACTTCGGCTTTCTTT. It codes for CASSLGTSAFF. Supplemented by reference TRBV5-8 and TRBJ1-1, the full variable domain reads EAGVTQSPTHLIKTRGQQATLRCSPISGHTSVYWYQQALGLGLQFLLWYDEGEERNRGNFPPRFSGRQFPNYSSELNVNALELEDSALYLCASSLGTSAFFGQGTRLTVV.

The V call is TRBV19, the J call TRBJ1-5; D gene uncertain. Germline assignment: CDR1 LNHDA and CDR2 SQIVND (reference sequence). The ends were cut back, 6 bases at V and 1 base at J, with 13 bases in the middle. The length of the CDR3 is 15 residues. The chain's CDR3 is CASSKSPASNQPQHF. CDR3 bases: TGTGCCAGTAGCAAGTCGCCGGCGAGCAATCAGCCCCAGCATTTT. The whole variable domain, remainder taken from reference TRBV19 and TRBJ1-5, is DGGITQSPKYLFRKEGQNVTLSCEQNLNHDAMYWYRQDPGQGLRLIYYSQIVNDFQKGDIAEGYSVSREKKESFPLTVTSAQKNPTAFYLCASSKSPASNQPQHFGDGTRLSIL.

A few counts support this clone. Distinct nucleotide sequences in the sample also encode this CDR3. CDR3 in amino acids: CASSLGAGELFF. The CDR3 region has the DNA TGCGCCAGCAGCTTGGGGGCCGGGGAGCTGTTTTTT. The chain combines TRBV5-1 with TRBJ2-2, with D unclear. The CDR3 consists of 12 residues. From germline, CDR1 is SGHRS and CDR2 YFSETQ. V lost 0 bases, J lost 6 bases, and 3 bases lay in between.

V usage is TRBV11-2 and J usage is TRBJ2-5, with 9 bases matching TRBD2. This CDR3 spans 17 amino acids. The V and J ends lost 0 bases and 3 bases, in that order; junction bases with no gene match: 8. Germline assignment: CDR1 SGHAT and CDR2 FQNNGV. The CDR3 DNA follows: TGTGCCAGCAGCTTAGACCCGGGACTAGCCTGGGAAGAGACCCAGTACTTC. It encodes CASSLDPGLAWEETQYF.

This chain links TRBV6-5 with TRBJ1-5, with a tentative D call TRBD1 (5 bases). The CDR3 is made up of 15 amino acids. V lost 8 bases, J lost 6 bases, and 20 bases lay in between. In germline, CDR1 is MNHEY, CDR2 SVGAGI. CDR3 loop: CASQIFRGEGQPQHF. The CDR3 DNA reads TGTGCCAGCCAAATATTTCGGGGGGAGGGTCAGCCCCAGCATTTT.

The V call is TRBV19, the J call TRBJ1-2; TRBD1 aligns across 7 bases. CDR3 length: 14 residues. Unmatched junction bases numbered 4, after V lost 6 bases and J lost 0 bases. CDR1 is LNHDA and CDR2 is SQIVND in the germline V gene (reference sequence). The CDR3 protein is CASRRQGTNYGYTF. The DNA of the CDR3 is TGTGCCAGTAGACGACAGGGAACTAACTATGGCTACACCTTC. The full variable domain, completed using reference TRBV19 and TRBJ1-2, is DGGITQSPKYLFRKEGQNVTLSCEQNLNHDAMYWYRQDPGQGLRLIYYSQIVNDFQKGDIAEGYSVSREKKESFPLTVTSAQKNPTAFYLCASRRQGTNYGYTFGSGTRLTVV.

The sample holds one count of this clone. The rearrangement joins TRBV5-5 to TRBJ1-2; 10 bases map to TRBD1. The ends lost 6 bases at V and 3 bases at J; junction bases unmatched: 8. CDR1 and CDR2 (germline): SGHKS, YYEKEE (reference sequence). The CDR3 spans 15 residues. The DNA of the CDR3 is TGTGCCAGCAACATGGACAGGGGGGGTTACTATGGCTACACCTTC. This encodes CASNMDRGGYYGYTF.

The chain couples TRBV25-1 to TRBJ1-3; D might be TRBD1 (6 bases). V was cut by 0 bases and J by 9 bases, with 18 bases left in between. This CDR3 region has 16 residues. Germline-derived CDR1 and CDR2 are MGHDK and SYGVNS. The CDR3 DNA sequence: TGTGCCAGCAGTGAATACAGGACAGTCGCATCCACCACCATATATTTT. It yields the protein CASSEYRTVASTTIYF.

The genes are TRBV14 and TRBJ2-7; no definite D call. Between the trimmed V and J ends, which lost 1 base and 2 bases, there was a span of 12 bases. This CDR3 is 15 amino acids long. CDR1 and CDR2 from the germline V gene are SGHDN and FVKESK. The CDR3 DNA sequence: TGTGCCAGCAGCCAAGCCCCTGGCAGGACCTACGAGCAGTACTTC. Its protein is CASSQAPGRTYEQYF.

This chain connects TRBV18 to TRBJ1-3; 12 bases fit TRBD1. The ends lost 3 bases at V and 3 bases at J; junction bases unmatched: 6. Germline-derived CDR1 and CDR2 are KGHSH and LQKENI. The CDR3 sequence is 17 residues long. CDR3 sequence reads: CASSPRGQGAFGNTIYF. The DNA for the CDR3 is TGTGCCAGCTCACCCCGGGGACAGGGGGCTTTTGGAAACACCATATATTTT.

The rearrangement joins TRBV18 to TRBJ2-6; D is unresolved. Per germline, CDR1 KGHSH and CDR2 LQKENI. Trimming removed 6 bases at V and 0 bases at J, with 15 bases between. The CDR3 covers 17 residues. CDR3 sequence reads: CASSSIRQSSGANVLTF. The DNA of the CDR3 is TGTGCCAGCTCTTCGATCAGGCAAAGCTCTGGGGCCAACGTCCTGACTTTC.

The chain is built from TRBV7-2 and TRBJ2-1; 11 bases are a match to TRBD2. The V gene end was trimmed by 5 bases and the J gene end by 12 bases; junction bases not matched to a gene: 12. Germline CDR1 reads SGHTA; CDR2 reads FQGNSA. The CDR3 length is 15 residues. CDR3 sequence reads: CASSPRDSGRGGQFF. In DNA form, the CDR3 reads TGTGCCAGCAGCCCCCGCGATAGCGGGAGGGGGGGGCAGTTCTTC.

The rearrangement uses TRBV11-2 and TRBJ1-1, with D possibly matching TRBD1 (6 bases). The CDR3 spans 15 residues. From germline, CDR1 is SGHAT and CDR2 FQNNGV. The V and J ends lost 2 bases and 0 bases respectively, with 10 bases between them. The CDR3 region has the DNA TGTGCCAGCAGCTTACGTGGGGGGCTGAACACTGAAGCTTTCTTT. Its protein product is CASSLRGGLNTEAFF.

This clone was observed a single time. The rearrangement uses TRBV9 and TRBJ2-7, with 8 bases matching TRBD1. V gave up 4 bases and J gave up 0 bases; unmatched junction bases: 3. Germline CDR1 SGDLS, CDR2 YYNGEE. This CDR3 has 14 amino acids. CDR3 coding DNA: TGTGCCAGCAGCAAGGGACAGGTCTCCTACGAGCAGTACTTC. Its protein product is CASSKGQVSYEQYF.

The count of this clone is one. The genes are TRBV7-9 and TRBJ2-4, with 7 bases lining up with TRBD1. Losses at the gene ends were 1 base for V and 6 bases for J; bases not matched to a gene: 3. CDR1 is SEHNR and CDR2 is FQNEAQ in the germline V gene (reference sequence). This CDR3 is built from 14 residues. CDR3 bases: TGTGCCAGCAGCTTAGACAGGGGCGGAAACATTCAGTACTTC. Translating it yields CASSLDRGGNIQYF.

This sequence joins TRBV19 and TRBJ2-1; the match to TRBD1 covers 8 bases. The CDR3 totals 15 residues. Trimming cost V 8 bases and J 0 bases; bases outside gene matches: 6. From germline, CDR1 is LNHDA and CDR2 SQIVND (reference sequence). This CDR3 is CASGKTGVSYNEQFF. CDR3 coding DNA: TGTGCCAGTGGTAAGACAGGGGTCTCCTACAATGAGCAGTTCTTC.

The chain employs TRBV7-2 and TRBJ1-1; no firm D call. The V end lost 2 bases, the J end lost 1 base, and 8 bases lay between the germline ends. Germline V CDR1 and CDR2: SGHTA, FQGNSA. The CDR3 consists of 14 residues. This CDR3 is CASSLRYGNTEAFF. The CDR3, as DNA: TGTGCCAGCAGCTTAAGGTATGGGAACACTGAAGCTTTCTTT.

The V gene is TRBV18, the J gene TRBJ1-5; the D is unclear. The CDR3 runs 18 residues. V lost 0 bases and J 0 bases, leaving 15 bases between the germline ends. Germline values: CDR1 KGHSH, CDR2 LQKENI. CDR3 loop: CASSPPGVGRNSNQPQHF. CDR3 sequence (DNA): TGTGCCAGCTCACCACCCGGGGTAGGGCGGAATAGCAATCAGCCCCAGCATTTT. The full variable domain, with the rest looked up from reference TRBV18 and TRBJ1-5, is NAGVMQNPRHLVRRRGQEARLRCSPMKGHSHVYWYRQLPEEGLKFMVYLQKENIIDESGMPKERFSAEFPKEGPSILRIQQVVRGDSAAYFCASSPPGVGRNSNQPQHFGDGTRLSIL.

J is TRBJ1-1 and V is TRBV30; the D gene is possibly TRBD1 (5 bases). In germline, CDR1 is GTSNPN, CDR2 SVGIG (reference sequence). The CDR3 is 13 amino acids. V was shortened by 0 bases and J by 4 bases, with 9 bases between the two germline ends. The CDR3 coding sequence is TGTGCCTGGAGTGTAGAGAGGGGCACTGAAGCTTTCTTT. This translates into CAWSVERGTEAFF.

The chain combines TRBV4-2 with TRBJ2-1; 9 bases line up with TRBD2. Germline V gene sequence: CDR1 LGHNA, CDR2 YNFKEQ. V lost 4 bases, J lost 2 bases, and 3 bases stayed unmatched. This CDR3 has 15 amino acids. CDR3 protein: CASSRTSDTYNEQFF. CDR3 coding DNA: TGTGCCAGCAGCCGGACTAGCGATACCTACAATGAGCAGTTCTTC.

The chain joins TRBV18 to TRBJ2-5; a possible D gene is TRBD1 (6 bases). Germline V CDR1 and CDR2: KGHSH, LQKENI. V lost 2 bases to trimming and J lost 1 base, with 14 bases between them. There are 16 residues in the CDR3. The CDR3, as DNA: TGTGCCAGCTCACCAGGGGGCAGTGCTATCCAAGAGACCCAGTACTTC. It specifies CASSPGGSAIQETQYF.

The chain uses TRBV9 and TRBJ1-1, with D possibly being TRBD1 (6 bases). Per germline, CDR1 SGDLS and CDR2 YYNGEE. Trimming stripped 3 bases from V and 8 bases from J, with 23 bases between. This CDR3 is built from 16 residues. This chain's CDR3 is CASSGPQGGAVAEAFF. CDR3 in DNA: TGTGCCAGCAGCGGCCCACAGGGCGGGGCGGTGGCCGAAGCTTTCTTT.